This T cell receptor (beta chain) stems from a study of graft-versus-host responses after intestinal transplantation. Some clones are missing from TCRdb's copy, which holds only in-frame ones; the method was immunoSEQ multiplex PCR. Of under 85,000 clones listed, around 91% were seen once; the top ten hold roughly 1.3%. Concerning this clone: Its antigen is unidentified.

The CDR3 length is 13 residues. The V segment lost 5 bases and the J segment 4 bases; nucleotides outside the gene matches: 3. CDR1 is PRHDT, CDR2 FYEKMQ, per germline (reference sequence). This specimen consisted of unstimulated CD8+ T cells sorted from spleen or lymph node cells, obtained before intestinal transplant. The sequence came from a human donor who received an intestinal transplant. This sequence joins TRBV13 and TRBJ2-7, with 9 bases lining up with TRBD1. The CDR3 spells CASSTGGGYEQYF. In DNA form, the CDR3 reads TGTGCCAGCAGCACAGGGGGCGGGTACGAGCAGTACTTC. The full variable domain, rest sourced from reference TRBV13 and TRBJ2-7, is AAGVIQSPRHLIKEKRETATLKCYPIPRHDTVYWYQQGPGQDPQFLISFYEKMQSDKGSIPDRFSAQQFSDYHSELNMSSLELGDSALYFCASSTGGGYEQYFGPGTRLTVT.